This entry describes one T cell receptor beta chain. This clonotype was recorded many times. Its antigen has not been determined. No clone much larger than this one lies a single base away; base qualities are absent. The sample originates from a study of CD8 T cells in ankylosing spondylitis (dated by TCRdb to about 2017). Some background on the complete study: To find TCR variants linked to disease, the study profiled T cell receptor beta repertoires in ankylosing spondylitis patients and healthy donors. The full study cohort was made up of over 20 ankylosing spondylitis patients and roughly 100 healthy donors. Peripheral blood was sampled, and synovial fluid was also collected from ankylosing spondylitis patients.

The germline ends are 7 bases apart after V is trimmed by 3 bases and J by 5 bases. The CDR1 and CDR2 encoded by the germline V gene are ENHRY and SYGVKD. The CDR3 runs 12 amino acids, cysteine and phenylalanine included. This entry keeps only the CDR3 DNA: 36 bases, framed from base 1. Broader findings and caveats from the paper: The disease-linked clones had a CD8+ phenotype and were found at relatively low frequencies in peripheral blood. A TCR beta motif of several highly homologous amino acid variants appeared characteristic of blood from ankylosing spondylitis patients. Some of the motif variants had been reported before in the synovial fluid and blood of reactive arthritis patients, a finding that suggests common disease-initiation mechanisms. Significant enrichment of the disease-linked clones was reported in matched synovial fluid samples from ankylosing spondylitis patients.

Sequencer: Illumina HiSeq 2500. Quantitative 5'-RACE with molecular barcodes was used to prepare TCR beta libraries. Per the authors' processing: Disease-linked TCR variants were identified with a new computational method built on a probabilistic model of VDJ rearrangement. The public reads were reprocessed in TCRdb via fastp at Q25 and MiXCR, keeping in-frame beta chains. Duplicate CDR3 protein sequences are folded into a single record with the most common DNA and genes. TCRdb, not the authors, supplied the V and J calls. The sample yields 750,000 to 850,000 distinct CDR3 sequences; 10% to 15% were counted once. Around 0.51% of the sample is in the top ten clones.

The origin of this receptor is a male donor with ankylosing spondylitis. The sequenced sample consisted of blood, either unsorted or a sorted T cell fraction (not recorded which). The rearranged segments are TRBV10-3 and TRBJ2-5, with the D gene uncertain. The DNA sequence is as follows: TGTGCCATCAGTGATTTGGGGGAGACCCAGTACTTC. It is translated as CAISDLGETQYF.